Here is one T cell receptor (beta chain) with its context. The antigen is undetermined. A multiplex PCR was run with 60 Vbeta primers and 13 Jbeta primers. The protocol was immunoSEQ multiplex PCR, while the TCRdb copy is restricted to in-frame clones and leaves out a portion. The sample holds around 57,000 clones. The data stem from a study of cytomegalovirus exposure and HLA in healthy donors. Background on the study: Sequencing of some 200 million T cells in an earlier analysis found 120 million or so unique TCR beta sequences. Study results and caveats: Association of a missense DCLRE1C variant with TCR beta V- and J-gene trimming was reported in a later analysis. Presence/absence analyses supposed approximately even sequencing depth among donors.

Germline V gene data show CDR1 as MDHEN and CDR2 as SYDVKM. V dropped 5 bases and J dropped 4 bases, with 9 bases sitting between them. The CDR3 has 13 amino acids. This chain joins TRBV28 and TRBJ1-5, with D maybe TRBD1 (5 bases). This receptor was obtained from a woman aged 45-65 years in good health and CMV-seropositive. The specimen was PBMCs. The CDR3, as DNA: TGTGCCAGCAGTGTACAGGTGAATCAGCCCCAGCATTTT. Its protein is CASSVQVNQPQHF.